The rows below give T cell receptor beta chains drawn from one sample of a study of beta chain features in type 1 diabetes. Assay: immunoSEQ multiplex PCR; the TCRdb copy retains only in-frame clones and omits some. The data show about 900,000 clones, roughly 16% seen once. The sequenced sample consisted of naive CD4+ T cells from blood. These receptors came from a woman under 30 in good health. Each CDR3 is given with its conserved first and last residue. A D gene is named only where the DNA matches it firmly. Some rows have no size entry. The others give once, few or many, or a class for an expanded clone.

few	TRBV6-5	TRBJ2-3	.	CASSSIDTQYF	TGTGCCAGCAGTAGTATAGATACGCAGTATTTT
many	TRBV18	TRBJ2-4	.	CASSPPEINIQYF	TGTGCCAGCTCACCACCGGAGATAAACATTCAGTACTTC
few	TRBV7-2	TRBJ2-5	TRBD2	CASSLVAGVLETQYF	TGTGCCAGCAGCTTAGTGGCGGGAGTTCTGGAGACCCAGTACTTC
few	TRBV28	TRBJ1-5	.	CASSLQGVNNQPQHF	TGTGCCAGCAGTTTACAAGGGGTGAACAATCAGCCCCAGCATTTT
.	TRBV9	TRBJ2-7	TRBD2	CASSVEAGGHYEQYF	TGTGCCAGCAGCGTAGAAGCGGGAGGCCACTACGAGCAGTACTTC
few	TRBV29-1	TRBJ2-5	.	CSVERQDGETQYF	TGCAGCGTAGAGAGACAGGACGGAGAGACCCAGTACTTC
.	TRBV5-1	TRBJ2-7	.	CASSLSWARSEQYF	TGCGCCAGCAGCTTGAGTTGGGCACGCTCCGAGCAGTACTTC
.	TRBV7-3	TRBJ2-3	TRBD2	CASSPGGTSSTDTQYF	TGTGCCAGCAGCCCGGGAGGGACTAGCAGCACAGATACGCAGTATTTT
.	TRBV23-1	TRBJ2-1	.	CASSKPRALRSPFF	TGCGCCAGCAGTAAACCCCGGGCCTTAAGGTCCCCGTTCTTC
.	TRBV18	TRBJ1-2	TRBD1	CASSPLPQGASNYGYTF	TGTGCCAGCTCACCGCTGCCACAGGGGGCGTCTAACTATGGCTACACCTTC
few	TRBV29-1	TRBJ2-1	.	CSVEPRGVRVSYAYNEQFF	TGCAGCGTTGAACCAAGGGGGGTCAGGGTGAGCTATGCCTACAATGAGCAGTTCTTC
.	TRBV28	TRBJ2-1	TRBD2	CASSHHSSGSREQFF	TGTGCCAGCAGTCACCACTCTAGCGGGAGTCGAGAGCAGTTCTTC
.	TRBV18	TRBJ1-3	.	CASSPSAGTDTSGNTIYF	TGTGCCAGCTCACCAAGCGCCGGGACGGACACCTCTGGAAACACCATATATTTT
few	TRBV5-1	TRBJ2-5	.	CASSLMAALETQYF	TGCGCCAGCAGCTTGATGGCGGCATTGGAGACCCAGTACTTC
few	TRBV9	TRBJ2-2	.	CASSVGPTSARYTGELFF	TGTGCCAGCAGCGTAGGCCCCACCTCAGCCAGATACACCGGGGAGCTGTTTTTT
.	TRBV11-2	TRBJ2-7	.	CASSLVSVEQYF	TGTGCCAGCAGCTTAGTGAGTGTGGAGCAGTACTTC
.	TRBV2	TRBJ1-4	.	CASRGDRTTNEKLFF	TGTGCCAGCAGAGGGGACCGAACAACTAATGAAAAACTGTTTTTT
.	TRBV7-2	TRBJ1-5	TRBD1	CASSLIGTGSYSNQPQHF	TGTGCCAGCAGCTTAATCGGGACAGGTTCTTATAGCAATCAGCCCCAGCATTTT
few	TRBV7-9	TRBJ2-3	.	CASSETRALARRTDTQYF	TGTGCCAGCAGCGAGACTAGGGCCCTAGCCCGACGCACAGATACGCAGTATTTT
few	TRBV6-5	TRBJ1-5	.	CASSYSASWGQPQHF	TGTGCCAGCAGTTACTCCGCCTCGTGGGGTCAGCCCCAGCATTTT
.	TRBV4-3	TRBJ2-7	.	CASSRIGQTYEQYF	TGCGCCAGCAGCCGAATCGGACAGACCTACGAGCAGTACTTC
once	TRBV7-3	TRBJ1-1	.	CASSLASGYTEAFF	TGTGCCAGCAGCTTAGCGTCTGGGTACACTGAAGCTTTCTTT
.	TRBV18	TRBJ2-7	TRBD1	CASSPNQGGAGIEQYF	TGTGCCAGCTCACCAAATCAAGGGGGCGCGGGTATCGAGCAGTACTTC
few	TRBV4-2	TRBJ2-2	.	CASSLGTLNTGELFF	TGTGCCAGCAGCCTAGGGACACTGAACACCGGGGAGCTGTTTTTT
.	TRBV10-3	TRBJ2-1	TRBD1	CAITSTTGAKYNEQFF	TGTGCCATCACCTCTACGACAGGGGCGAAGTACAATGAGCAGTTCTTC
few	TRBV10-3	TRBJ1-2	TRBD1	CAISNQGELYGYTF	TGTGCCATCAGCAACCAGGGGGAGCTCTATGGCTACACCTTC
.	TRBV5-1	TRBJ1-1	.	CASSFSSNTEAFF	TGCGCCAGCAGCTTCTCTTCGAACACTGAAGCTTTCTTT
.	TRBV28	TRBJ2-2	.	CASRSSNVGELFF	TGTGCCAGCAGGAGCTCCAACGTCGGGGAGCTGTTTTTT
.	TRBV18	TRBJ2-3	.	CASSPRERDTQYF	TGTGCCAGCTCACCAAGGGAACGAGATACGCAGTATTTT
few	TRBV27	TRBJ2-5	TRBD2	CASSLAGELETQYF	TGTGCCAGCAGTTTAGCGGGAGAGTTAGAGACCCAGTACTTC
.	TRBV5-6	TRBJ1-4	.	CASSLAALPTRNEKLFF	TGTGCCAGCAGCTTGGCCGCGCTACCCACCCGTAATGAAAAACTGTTTTTT
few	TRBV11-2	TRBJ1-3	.	CASSLEADISGNTIYF	TGTGCCAGCAGCCTAGAAGCAGATATCTCTGGAAACACCATATATTTT
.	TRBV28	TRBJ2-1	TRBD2	CASSPTGLAGRNEQFF	TGTGCCAGCAGTCCTACCGGACTAGCGGGACGCAATGAGCAGTTCTTC
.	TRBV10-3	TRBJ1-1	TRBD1	CAISGTANTEAFF	TGTGCCATCAGCGGGACAGCCAACACTGAAGCTTTCTTT
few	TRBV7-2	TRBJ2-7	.	CASSSPRTDGRYEQYF	TGTGCCAGCAGCTCGCCCCGGACAGATGGGAGGTACGAGCAGTACTTC
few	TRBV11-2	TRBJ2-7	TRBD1	CASSLGDRGGEQYF	TGTGCCAGCAGCTTAGGGGACAGGGGAGGCGAGCAGTACTTC
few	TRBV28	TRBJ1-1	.	CASSLTPWGGFVGAFF	TGTGCCAGCAGTTTAACCCCTTGGGGAGGGTTTGTGGGCGCTTTCTTT
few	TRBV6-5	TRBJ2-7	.	CATSAWQGSYEQYF	TGTGCCACCAGTGCATGGCAGGGTTCTTACGAGCAGTACTTC
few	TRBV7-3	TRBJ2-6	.	CASSTGAGANVLTF	TGTGCCAGCAGCACTGGGGCTGGGGCCAACGTCCTGACTTTC
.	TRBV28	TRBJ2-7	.	CASSSLGARHYEQYF	TGTGCCAGCAGTTCCCTGGGAGCGCGTCACTACGAGCAGTACTTC
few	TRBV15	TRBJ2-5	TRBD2	CATSIRLAWTGTQYF	TGTGCCACCAGCATACGACTAGCATGGACCGGGACCCAGTACTTC
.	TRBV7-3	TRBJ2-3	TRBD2	CAARGGVAGGADTQYF	TGTGCCGCCCGCGGGGGCGTAGCGGGAGGCGCAGATACGCAGTATTTT
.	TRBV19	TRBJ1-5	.	CASSEDYSNQPQHF	TGTGCCAGTAGTGAAGATTATAGCAATCAGCCCCAGCATTTT
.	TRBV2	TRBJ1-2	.	CATSSTGIYYGYTF	TGTGCCACCTCTTCAACAGGGATTTACTATGGCTACACCTTC
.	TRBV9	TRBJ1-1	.	CASSVGHGSGNTEAFF	TGTGCCAGCAGCGTCGGACACGGATCCGGGAACACTGAAGCTTTCTTT
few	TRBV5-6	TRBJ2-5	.	CASSQPGGEETQYF	TGTGCCAGCAGCCAACCTGGGGGTGAAGAGACCCAGTACTTC
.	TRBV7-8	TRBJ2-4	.	CASSLGPLGPLLKNIQYF	TGTGCCAGCAGCTTAGGTCCCTTAGGACCCCTTCTCAAAAACATTCAGTACTTC
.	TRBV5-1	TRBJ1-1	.	CASSLIVLGEGSTEAFF	TGCGCCAGCAGCTTGATTGTGTTAGGGGAGGGAAGCACTGAAGCTTTCTTT
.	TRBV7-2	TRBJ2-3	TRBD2	CASSLRRLAGVADTQYF	TGTGCCAGCAGCTTAAGGCGGCTAGCGGGAGTCGCAGATACGCAGTATTTT
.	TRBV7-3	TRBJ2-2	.	CASSLIVNTGELFF	TGTGCCAGCAGCCTAATAGTGAACACCGGGGAGCTGTTTTTT
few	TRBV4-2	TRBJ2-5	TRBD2	CASSHAMLGLAGEETQYF	TGTGCCAGCAGCCATGCCATGCTTGGACTAGCGGGAGAAGAGACCCAGTACTTC
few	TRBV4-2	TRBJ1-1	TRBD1	CASSRTGQANTEAFF	TGTGCCAGCAGCCGCACGGGACAGGCCAACACTGAAGCTTTCTTT
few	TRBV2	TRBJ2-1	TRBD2	CASRSASSGNYNEQFF	TGTGCCAGCAGGTCCGCTTCTAGCGGGAACTACAATGAGCAGTTCTTC
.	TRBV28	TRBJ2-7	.	CASSGSGNPLYEQYF	TGTGCCAGCTCTGGATCGGGGAACCCTTTATACGAGCAGTACTTC
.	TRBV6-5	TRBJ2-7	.	CASSYALGGSYEQYF	TGTGCCAGCAGTTATGCTCTAGGGGGCTCCTACGAGCAGTACTTC
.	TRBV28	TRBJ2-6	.	CASSPYRSSGANVLTF	TGTGCCAGCAGTCCCTATAGGAGCTCTGGGGCCAACGTCCTGACTTTC
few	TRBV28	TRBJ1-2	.	CASSSRGSKDHGYTF	TGTGCCAGCAGTTCGCGTGGCAGTAAGGACCATGGCTACACCTTC
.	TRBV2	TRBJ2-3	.	CASSGRYPSSTDTQYF	TGTGCCAGCAGTGGCCGGTACCCGTCTAGCACAGATACGCAGTATTTT
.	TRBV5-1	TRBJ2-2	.	CASSLVAPYTGELFF	TGCGCCAGCAGCTTGGTAGCTCCATACACCGGGGAGCTGTTTTTT
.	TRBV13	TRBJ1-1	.	CASSLNVQAFF	TGTGCCAGCAGCTTGAACGTTCAAGCTTTCTTT